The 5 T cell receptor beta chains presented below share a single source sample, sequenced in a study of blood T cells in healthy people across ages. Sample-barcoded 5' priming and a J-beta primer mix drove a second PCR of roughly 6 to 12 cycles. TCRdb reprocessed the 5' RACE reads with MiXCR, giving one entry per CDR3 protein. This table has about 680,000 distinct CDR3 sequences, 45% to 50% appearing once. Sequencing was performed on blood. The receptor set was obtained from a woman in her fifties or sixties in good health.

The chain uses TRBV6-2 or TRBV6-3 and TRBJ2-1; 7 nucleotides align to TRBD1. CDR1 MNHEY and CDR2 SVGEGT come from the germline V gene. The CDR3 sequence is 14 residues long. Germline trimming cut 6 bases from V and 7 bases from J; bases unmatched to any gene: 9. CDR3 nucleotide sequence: TGTGCCAGCAGCATTCGACAGGGTTGGAATGAGCAGTTCTTC. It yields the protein CASSIRQGWNEQFF.

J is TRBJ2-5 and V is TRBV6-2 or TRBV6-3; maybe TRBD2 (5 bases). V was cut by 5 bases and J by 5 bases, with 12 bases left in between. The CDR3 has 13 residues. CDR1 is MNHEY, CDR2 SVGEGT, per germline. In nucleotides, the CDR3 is TGTGCCAGCAGTCGGACTCCGAGGGAGACCCAGTACTTC. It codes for CASSRTPRETQYF.

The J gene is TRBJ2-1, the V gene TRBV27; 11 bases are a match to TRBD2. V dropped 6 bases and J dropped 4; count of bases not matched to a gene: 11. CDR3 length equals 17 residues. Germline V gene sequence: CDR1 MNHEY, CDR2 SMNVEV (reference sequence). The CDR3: CASSPGVGTSGYNEQFF. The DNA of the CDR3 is TGTGCCAGCAGCCCAGGGGTCGGGACTAGCGGTTACAATGAGCAGTTCTTC.

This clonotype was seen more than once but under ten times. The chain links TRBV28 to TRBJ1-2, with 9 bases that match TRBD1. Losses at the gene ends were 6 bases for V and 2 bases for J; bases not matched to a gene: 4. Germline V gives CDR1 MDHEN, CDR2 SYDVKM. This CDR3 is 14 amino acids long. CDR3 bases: TGTGCCAGCAGGGTTACAGGGGGCAACTATGGCTACACCTTC. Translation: CASRVTGGNYGYTF.

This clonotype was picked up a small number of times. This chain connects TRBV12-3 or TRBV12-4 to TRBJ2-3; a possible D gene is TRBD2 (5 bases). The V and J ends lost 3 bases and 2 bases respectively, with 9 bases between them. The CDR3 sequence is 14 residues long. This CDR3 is CASSFLGDTDTQYF. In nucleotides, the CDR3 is TGTGCCAGCAGTTTTTTGGGAGACACAGATACGCAGTATTTT.